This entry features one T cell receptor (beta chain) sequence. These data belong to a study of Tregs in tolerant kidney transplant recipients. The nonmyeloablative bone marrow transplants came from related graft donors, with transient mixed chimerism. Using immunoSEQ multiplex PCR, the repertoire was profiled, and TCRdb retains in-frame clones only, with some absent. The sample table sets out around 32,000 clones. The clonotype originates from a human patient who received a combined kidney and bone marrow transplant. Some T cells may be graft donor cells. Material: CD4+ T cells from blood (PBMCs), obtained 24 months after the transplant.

The CDR3: CASSLWGRTGETEAFF. The CDR3 DNA, read in part, is TGCGCCAGCAGCTTGTGGGGACGGACAGGGGAAACTGAA. J is TRBJ1-1 and V is TRBV5-1; TRBD1 aligns across 9 bases. The read falls 3 residues short of the CDR3 end, and the missing part is taken from the germline J gene. CDR1 is SGHRS, CDR2 YFSETQ, per germline. The CDR3 is 16 amino acids. Germline trimming cut 1 base from V and 5 bases from J; bases unmatched to any gene: 9.